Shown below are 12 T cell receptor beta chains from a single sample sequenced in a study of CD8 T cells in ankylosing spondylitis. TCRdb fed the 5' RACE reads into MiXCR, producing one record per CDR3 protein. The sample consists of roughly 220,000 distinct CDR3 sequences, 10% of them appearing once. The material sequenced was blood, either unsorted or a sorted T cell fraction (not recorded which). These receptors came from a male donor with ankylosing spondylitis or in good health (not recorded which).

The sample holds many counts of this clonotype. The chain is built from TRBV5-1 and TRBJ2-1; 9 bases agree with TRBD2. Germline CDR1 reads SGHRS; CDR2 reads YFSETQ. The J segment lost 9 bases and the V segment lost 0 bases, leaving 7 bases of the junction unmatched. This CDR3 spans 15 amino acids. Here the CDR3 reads CASSLALAGSVEQFF. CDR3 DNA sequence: TGCGCCAGCAGCTTGGCGCTAGCGGGGAGTGTTGAGCAGTTCTTC. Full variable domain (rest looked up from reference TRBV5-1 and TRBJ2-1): KAGVTQTPRYLIKTRGQQVTLSCSPISGHRSVSWYQQTPGQGLQFLFEYFSETQRNKGNFPGRFSGRQFSNSRSEMNVSTLELGDSALYLCASSLALAGSVEQFFGPGTRLTVL.

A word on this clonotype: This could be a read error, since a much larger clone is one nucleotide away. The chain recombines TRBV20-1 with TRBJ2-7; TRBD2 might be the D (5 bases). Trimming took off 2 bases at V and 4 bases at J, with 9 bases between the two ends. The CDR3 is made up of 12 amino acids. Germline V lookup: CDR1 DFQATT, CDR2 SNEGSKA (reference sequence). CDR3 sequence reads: CSARLEGYEQYF. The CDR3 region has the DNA TGCAGTGCTAGATTAGAGGGTTACGAGCAGTACTTC.

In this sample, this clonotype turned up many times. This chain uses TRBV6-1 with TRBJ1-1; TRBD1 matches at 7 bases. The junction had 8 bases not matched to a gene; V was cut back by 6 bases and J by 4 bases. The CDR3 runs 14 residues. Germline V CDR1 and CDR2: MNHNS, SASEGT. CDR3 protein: CASSPNRGSTEAFF. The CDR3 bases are TGTGCCAGCAGCCCTAACAGGGGAAGCACTGAAGCTTTCTTT.

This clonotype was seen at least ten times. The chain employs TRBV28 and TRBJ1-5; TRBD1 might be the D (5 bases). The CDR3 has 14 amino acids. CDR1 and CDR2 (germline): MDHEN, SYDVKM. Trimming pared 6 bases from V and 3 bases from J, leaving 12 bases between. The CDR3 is CASRQGSLNQPQHF. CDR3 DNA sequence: TGTGCCAGCAGGCAGGGAAGCCTCAATCAGCCCCAGCATTTT.

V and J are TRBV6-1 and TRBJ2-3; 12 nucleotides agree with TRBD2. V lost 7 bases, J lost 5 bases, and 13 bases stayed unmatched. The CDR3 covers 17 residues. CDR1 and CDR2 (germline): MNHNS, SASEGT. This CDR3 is CASTLSPGTSGQDTQYF. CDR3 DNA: TGTGCCAGCACCCTATCCCCCGGGACTAGCGGGCAAGATACGCAGTATTTT.

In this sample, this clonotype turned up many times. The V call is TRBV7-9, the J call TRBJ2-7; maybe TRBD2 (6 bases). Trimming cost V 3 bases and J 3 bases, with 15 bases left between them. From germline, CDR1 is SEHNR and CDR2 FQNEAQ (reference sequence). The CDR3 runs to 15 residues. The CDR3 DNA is TGTGCCAGCAGCTTCGGAGGACTACGTGGCTACGAGCAGTACTTC. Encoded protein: CASSFGGLRGYEQYF.

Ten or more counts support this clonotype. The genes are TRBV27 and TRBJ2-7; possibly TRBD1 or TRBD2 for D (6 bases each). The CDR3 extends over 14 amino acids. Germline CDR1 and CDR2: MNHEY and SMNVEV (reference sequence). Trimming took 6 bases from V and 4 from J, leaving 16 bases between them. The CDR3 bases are TGTGCCAGCAGCATCACCGGGGGCGGTTACGAGCAGTACTTC. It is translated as CASSITGGGYEQYF.

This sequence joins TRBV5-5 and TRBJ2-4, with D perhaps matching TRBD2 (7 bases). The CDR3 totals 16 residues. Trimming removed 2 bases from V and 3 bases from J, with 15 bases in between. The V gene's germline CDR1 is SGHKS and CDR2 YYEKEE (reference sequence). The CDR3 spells CASSFVAGADKNIQYF. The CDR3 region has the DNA TGTGCCAGCAGCTTTGTTGCGGGGGCCGACAAAAACATTCAGTACTTC.

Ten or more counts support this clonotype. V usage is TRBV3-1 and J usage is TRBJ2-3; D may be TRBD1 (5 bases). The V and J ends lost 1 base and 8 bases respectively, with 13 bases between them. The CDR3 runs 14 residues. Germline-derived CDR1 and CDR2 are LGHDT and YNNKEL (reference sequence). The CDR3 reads CASSQGRAQGTQYF. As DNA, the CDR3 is TGTGCCAGCAGCCAAGGTAGGGCGCAGGGTACGCAGTATTTT.

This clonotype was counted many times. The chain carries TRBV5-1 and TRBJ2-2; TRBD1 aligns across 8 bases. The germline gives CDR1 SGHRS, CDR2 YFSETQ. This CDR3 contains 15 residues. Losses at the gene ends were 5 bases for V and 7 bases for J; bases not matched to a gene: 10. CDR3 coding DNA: TGCGCCAGCAGTATCGGACAGGGTAACGGCGGGGAGCTGTTTTTT. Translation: CASSIGQGNGGELFF.

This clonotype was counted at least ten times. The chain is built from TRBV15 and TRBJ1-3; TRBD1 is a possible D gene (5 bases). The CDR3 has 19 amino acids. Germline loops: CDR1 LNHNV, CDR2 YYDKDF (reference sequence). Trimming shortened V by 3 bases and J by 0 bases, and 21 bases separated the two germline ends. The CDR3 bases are TGTGCCACCAGCAGTTACCTGGCGGGACTGTCAAGCTCTGGAAACACCATATATTTT. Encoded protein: CATSSYLAGLSSSGNTIYF.

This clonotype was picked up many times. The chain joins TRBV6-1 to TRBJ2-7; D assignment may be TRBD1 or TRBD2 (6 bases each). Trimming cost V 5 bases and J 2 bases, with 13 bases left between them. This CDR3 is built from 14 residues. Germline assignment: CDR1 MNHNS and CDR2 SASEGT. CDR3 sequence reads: CASSPGGQTYEQYF. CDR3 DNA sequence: TGTGCCAGCAGTCCTGGGGGGCAAACCTACGAGCAGTACTTC.